This is a list of T cell receptor beta chains from one sample in a study of early T cells in non-severe SARS-CoV-2 infection. MiXCR was run by TCRdb on the 5' RACE reads, yielding one entry per CDR3 protein. This table holds roughly 86,000 distinct CDR3 sequences, 5% to 6.5% found once. Sequences were obtained from whole blood. These TCRs come from an adult who was a healthcare worker with PCR-confirmed SARS-CoV-2 infection or an uninfected control (not recorded which). CDR3s include the opening cysteine and the closing phenylalanine or tryptophan. D genes are given only for firm matches. Size is stated for part of the rows, as once, few or many counts, or as a class when the clone is expanded.

d_call,j_call,cdr3_length,v_call,clone_size,cdr3_aa,cdr3_nt
.,TRBJ2-2,12,TRBV7-2,many,CASSKLAGELFF,TGTGCCAGCAGCAAGCTGGCCGGGGAGCTGTTTTTT
.,TRBJ1-1,13,TRBV6-2/TRBV6-3,few,CASSSNLNTEAFF,TGTGCCAGCAGTTCCAACTTGAACACTGAAGCTTTCTTT
.,TRBJ2-2,12,TRBV9,few,CASSGTAGELFF,TGTGCCAGCAGCGGAACCGCTGGGGAGCTGTTTTTT
.,TRBJ1-1,14,TRBV7-2,.,CASSSDWEVTEAFF,TGTGCCAGCAGCTCGGACTGGGAGGTGACTGAAGCTTTCTTT
TRBD2,TRBJ2-5,14,TRBV20-1,.,CSAVTSGGFETQYF,TGCAGTGCTGTGACTAGCGGGGGCTTCGAGACCCAGTACTTC
.,TRBJ2-1,11,TRBV6-5,few,CASSYGEEQFF,TGTGCCAGCAGTTACGGAGAGGAGCAGTTCTTC
.,TRBJ1-1,16,TRBV6-2/TRBV6-3,many,CASSYVLGGLNTEAFF,TGTGCCAGCAGTTACGTTCTGGGGGGATTGAACACTGAAGCTTTCTTT
.,TRBJ1-6,14,TRBV25-1,many,CASSVARGNSPLHF,TGTGCCAGCAGTGTAGCCAGAGGAAATTCACCCCTCCACTTT
.,TRBJ2-3,16,TRBV7-6,many,CASSLSGLSGTDTQYF,TGTGCCAGCAGCTTATCAGGCCTAAGTGGCACAGATACGCAGTATTTT
.,TRBJ1-3,11,TRBV7-2,many,CASSLMGTIYF,TGTGCCAGCAGCTTGATGGGCACCATATATTTT
.,TRBJ2-7,13,TRBV7-6,few,CASSFRRGYEQYF,TGTGCCAGCAGCTTTCGCAGGGGATACGAGCAGTACTTC
.,TRBJ2-1,15,TRBV7-2,many,CASSLGLRAQGEQFF,TGTGCCAGCAGCTTAGGCCTACGGGCGCAAGGTGAGCAGTTCTTC
TRBD1,TRBJ2-3,14,TRBV7-9,many,CASSYGQGRDTQYF,TGTGCCAGCAGTTACGGACAGGGGCGGGATACGCAGTATTTT
TRBD2,TRBJ2-1,18,TRBV10-2,many,CASSESVTSGSPYNEQFF,TGCGCCAGCAGTGAGTCAGTTACTAGCGGGAGTCCCTACAATGAGCAGTTCTTC
.,TRBJ1-4,10,TRBV29-1,many,CSVLNEKLFF,TGCAGCGTTTTGAATGAAAAACTGTTTTTT
TRBD1,TRBJ2-3,14,TRBV5-1,many,CASSVRGLPDTQYF,TGCGCCAGCAGTGTTAGGGGGCTTCCAGATACGCAGTATTTT
.,TRBJ2-3,14,TRBV15,many,CATSRDPKRGSQYF,TGTGCCACCAGCAGAGATCCAAAACGGGGGTCGCAGTATTTT
.,TRBJ2-2,15,TRBV6-6,many,CASSYSTMGAGELFF,TGTGCCAGCAGTTACTCGACAATGGGGGCAGGGGAGCTGTTTTTT
.,TRBJ1-5,15,TRBV6-1,many,CASSEGVLGNQPQHF,TGTGCCAGCAGTGAAGGAGTGCTTGGCAATCAGCCCCAGCATTTT
TRBD1,TRBJ1-1,14,TRBV12-3/TRBV12-4,many,CASSYDRGPTEAFF,TGTGCCAGCAGTTACGACAGGGGGCCCACTGAAGCTTTCTTT
TRBD2,TRBJ2-1,17,TRBV6-1,many,CASSGGLAGGIYNEQFF,TGTGCCAGCAGTGGAGGACTAGCGGGGGGGATCTACAATGAGCAGTTCTTC
.,TRBJ2-1,14,TRBV20-1,few,CSARDPPRYNEQFF,TGCAGTGCTAGAGACCCGCCTAGATACAATGAGCAGTTCTTC
.,TRBJ2-2,13,TRBV6-4,many,CASSAGDTGELFF,TGTGCCAGCAGTGCGGGAGACACCGGGGAGCTGTTTTTT
.,TRBJ1-1,12,TRBV20-1,.,CSADTGKAEAFF,TGCAGTGCTGATACAGGGAAAGCTGAAGCTTTCTTT
.,TRBJ2-1,14,TRBV12-3/TRBV12-4,many,CASSFSQGLNEQFF,TGTGCCAGCAGTTTTTCCCAGGGGCTCAATGAGCAGTTCTTC
TRBD1,TRBJ2-6,17,TRBV4-3,many,CASSQDGDSSGANVLTF,TGCGCCAGCAGCCAAGATGGGGACAGCTCTGGGGCCAACGTCCTGACTTTC